The next 32 T cell receptor beta chains were all read from a single sample in a study of T cells in Graves' hyperthyroidism and ophthalmopathy. Template material for amplifying TCR beta CDR3 regions consisted of RNA transcripts. RT-PCR in the first round (using the HTBI primer set) targeted the TCR CDR3. TCRdb passed the multiplex PCR reads through MiXCR, listing each CDR3 protein once. The sample includes around 500,000 distinct CDR3 sequences, roughly 15% seen only once; the top ten take 25% to 35%. What was sequenced was blood. The receptor set was obtained from a young woman with Graves' ophthalmopathy.

V is TRBV20-1 and J is TRBJ1-2, with 7 positions matching TRBD1. From germline, CDR1 is DFQATT and CDR2 SNEGSKA (reference sequence). V gave up 8 bases and J gave up 4 bases; unmatched junction bases: 10. This CDR3 has 13 residues. CDR3 region: CSTSDRLTYGYTF. Here the CDR3 DNA reads TGCAGTACCTCGGACAGGCTCACCTATGGCTACACCTTC.

This clonotype was seen ten or more times. The chain couples TRBV20-1 to TRBJ1-2; TRBD1 matches 7 bases. V was clipped by 5 bases and J by 8 bases; unmatched bases: 11. The CDR3 consists of 13 residues. Germline-derived CDR1 and CDR2 are DFQATT and SNEGSKA (reference sequence). In DNA form, the CDR3 reads TGCAGTGCTGGCGGCAGGGGGGTCGCGGGCTACACCTTC. This encodes CSAGGRGVAGYTF.

This clonotype was recorded at least ten times. This chain links TRBV20-1 with TRBJ1-6; the D is unclear. Per germline, CDR1 DFQATT and CDR2 SNEGSKA (reference sequence). The CDR3 has 18 residues. Trimming removed 3 bases at V and 0 bases at J, with 18 bases between. The CDR3 is CSASPSAQWSSYNSPLHF. In DNA, the CDR3 is TGCAGTGCTAGCCCATCAGCACAGTGGAGCTCCTATAATTCACCCCTCCACTTT.

This clonotype was observed many times. V and J are TRBV7-8 and TRBJ2-1; D is unclear. This CDR3 is 16 amino acids long. Germline V gene lookup returns CDR1 SGHVS and CDR2 FQNEAQ. V dropped 5 bases and J dropped 5 bases, with 19 bases sitting between them. CDR3 sequence: CASSPPRRTLNNEQFF. The CDR3 DNA reads as TGTGCCAGCAGCCCCCCAAGAAGGACGCTAAACAATGAGCAGTTCTTC.

Many counts were recorded for this clonotype. The chain employs TRBV11-2 and TRBJ2-4, with D hard to call. This CDR3 contains 14 residues. CDR1 is SGHAT, CDR2 FQNNGV, per germline. Trimming took 0 bases from V and 8 from J, leaving 11 bases between them. This CDR3 reads CASSLDPIVDIQYF. CDR3 in DNA: TGTGCCAGCAGCTTAGATCCGATTGTGGACATTCAGTACTTC.

The chain uses TRBV20-1 and TRBJ1-1; D gene uncertain. V was shortened by 1 base and J by 2 bases, with 11 bases between the two germline ends. CDR3 length: 14 residues. Looked up from germline, CDR1 is DFQATT and CDR2 is SNEGSKA (reference sequence). This chain's CDR3 is CSARVGTLNTEAFF. The CDR3, as DNA: TGCAGTGCTAGAGTGGGCACCCTAAACACTGAAGCTTTCTTT.

This clonotype was recorded at least ten times. The V and J genes are TRBV3-1 and TRBJ2-7, with 7 bases that match TRBD2. CDR3 length equals 16 residues. The germline CDR1 and CDR2 sequences are LGHDT and YNNKEL (reference sequence). V was clipped by 1 base and J by 2 bases; unmatched bases: 8. The CDR3 coding sequence is TGTGCCAGCAGCCAAGCACCCTGGGAGGGGACCTACGAGCAGTACTTC. This gives the protein CASSQAPWEGTYEQYF.

This clonotype was seen a handful of times. The chain has TRBV24-1 and TRBJ2-7, with TRBD2 matching 9 bases. CDR1 and CDR2 from the germline V gene are KGHDR and SFDVKD. The CDR3 totals 16 residues. Germline trimming cut 3 bases from V and 7 bases from J; bases unmatched to any gene: 12. This chain's CDR3 is CATSDPKGLARDEQYF. The CDR3 DNA sequence: TGTGCCACCAGTGATCCTAAAGGACTAGCGAGGGATGAGCAGTACTTC.

The chain uses TRBV20-1 and TRBJ2-7; perhaps TRBD1 as D (6 bases). Trimming cost V 5 bases and J 3 bases, with 17 bases left between them. The V gene's germline CDR1 is DFQATT and CDR2 SNEGSKA (reference sequence). The CDR3 has 14 amino acids. CDR3 sequence (DNA): TGCAGTGCTGAAGGACAGAGCGAAGTCTACGAGCAGTACTTC. It encodes CSAEGQSEVYEQYF.

The rearrangement uses TRBV13 and TRBJ1-1, with D possibly TRBD1 on 5 matching bases. The CDR3 runs 14 residues. V was trimmed by 3 bases and J by 5 bases, leaving 13 bases between them. CDR1 is PRHDT and CDR2 is FYEKMQ in the germline V gene (reference sequence). CDR3 sequence reads: CASSFGGVVTEAFF. The CDR3 DNA reads as TGTGCCAGCAGCTTCGGGGGAGTGGTTACTGAAGCTTTCTTT.

This clonotype was detected many times. J is TRBJ2-2 and V is TRBV20-1, with 9 positions matching TRBD1. CDR3 length: 18 amino acids. Looked up from germline, CDR1 is DFQATT and CDR2 is SNEGSKA (reference sequence). The trim removed 6 bases at V and 0 bases at J, leaving 14 bases unmatched. The CDR3 is CSAQPSGTGFANTGELFF. For the CDR3, the DNA is TGCAGTGCGCAACCTTCCGGGACAGGGTTCGCGAACACCGGGGAGCTGTTTTTT.

The V and J genes are TRBV28 and TRBJ2-3; 9 nucleotides align to TRBD1. CDR1 and CDR2 (germline): MDHEN, SYDVKM. The CDR3 consists of 16 residues. Losses at the gene ends were 2 bases for V and 5 bases for J; bases not matched to a gene: 8. The CDR3 DNA sequence: TGTGCCAGCAGTTTAGCGGGGACAGGGAATTTAGATACGCAGTATTTT. It is translated as CASSLAGTGNLDTQYF. The full variable domain, in which reference TRBV28 and TRBJ2-3 provide the parts outside the CDR3, is DVKVTQSSRYLVKRTGEKVFLECVQDMDHENMFWYRQDPGLGLRLIYFSYDVKMKEKGDIPEGYSVSREKKERFSLILESASTNQTSMYLCASSLAGTGNLDTQYFGPGTRLTVL.

V gene TRBV10-3 combines with J gene TRBJ2-7; TRBD1 might be the D (6 bases). V lost 6 bases and J 5 bases, leaving 14 bases between the germline ends. The CDR3 covers 13 residues. CDR1 and CDR2 from the germline V gene are ENHRY and SYGVKD. CDR3 loop: CAIRQTTGHEQYF. CDR3 DNA: TGTGCCATCAGACAAACTACAGGGCACGAGCAGTACTTC.

This clonotype was observed at least ten times. This sequence joins TRBV28 and TRBJ2-3; D tentatively fits TRBD1 or TRBD2 (6 bases each). From germline, CDR1 is MDHEN and CDR2 SYDVKM. This CDR3 spans 17 amino acids. The V end was cut by 3 bases, the J end by 0 bases, with 16 bases between. In nucleotides, the CDR3 is TGTGCCAGCAGTTTTTCAATCGAAGGGGGGAGCACAGATACGCAGTATTTT. It yields the protein CASSFSIEGGSTDTQYF.

This clonotype was recorded at least ten times. As DNA, the CDR3 is TGCAGTGCTAGGACCCTGTTGAACACTGAAGCTTTCTTT. This codes for CSARTLLNTEAFF. This chain links TRBV20-1 with TRBJ1-1; D is undetermined. Looked up from germline, CDR1 is DFQATT and CDR2 is SNEGSKA (reference sequence). Trimming took 3 bases from V and 0 from J, leaving 8 bases between them. This CDR3 spans 13 amino acids.

CDR3 in amino acids: CASSHRPGRSNTGELFF. The DNA for the CDR3 is TGTGCCAGCAGTCACCGACCCGGTAGGTCGAACACCGGGGAGCTGTTTTTT. This chain links TRBV28 with TRBJ2-2; D remains ambiguous. The CDR3 contains 17 residues. Trimming left V 5 bases short and J 0 bases short, with 16 bases between. CDR1 and CDR2 (germline): MDHEN, SYDVKM.

The chain joins TRBV20-1 to TRBJ2-1, with D hard to call. The CDR3 consists of 13 residues. V was clipped by 4 bases and J by 6 bases, with 13 bases between them. Germline V gives CDR1 DFQATT, CDR2 SNEGSKA (reference sequence). CDR3 coding DNA: TGCAGTGCTAAAGCCGGTGGTGGCAATGAGCAGTTCTTC. The encoded protein is CSAKAGGGNEQFF.

This clonotype appeared many times. The chain employs TRBV7-2 and TRBJ1-1; D is uncertain. The CDR3 has 13 residues. Germline assignment: CDR1 SGHTA and CDR2 FQGNSA. The germline V and J ends were trimmed by 1 base and 6 bases, with 9 bases remaining between them. The CDR3 DNA sequence: TGTGCCAGCAGCTTAGTTCTCGGTGCTGAAGCTTTCTTT. Its protein product is CASSLVLGAEAFF. The whole variable domain, remainder taken from reference TRBV7-2 and TRBJ1-1, is GAGVSQSPSNKVTEKGKDVELRCDPISGHTALYWYRQSLGQGLEFLIYFQGNSAPDKSGLPSDRFSAERTGGSVSTLTIQRTQQEDSAVYLCASSLVLGAEAFFGQGTRLTVV.

This clonotype was recorded a few times. The chain combines TRBV29-1 with TRBJ2-5, with D possibly being TRBD1 or TRBD2 (5 bases each). V was pared by 6 bases and J by 4 bases, with 21 bases between. The germline CDR1 and CDR2 sequences are SQVTM and ANQGSEA. The length of the CDR3 is 15 residues. For the CDR3, the DNA is TGCAGCGTCCCACCCCAAATCCGGGACCGAGAGACCCAGTACTTC. Its protein is CSVPPQIRDRETQYF.

This clonotype was detected many times. J is TRBJ2-1 and V is TRBV2, with 13 positions matching TRBD2. The V segment lost 6 bases and the J segment 1 base; nucleotides outside the gene matches: 6. The CDR3 extends over 17 amino acids. The V gene's germline CDR1 is SNHLY and CDR2 FYNNEI. The CDR3, as DNA: TGTGCCAGCAGAGGGACTAGCGGGACCCAATCCTACAATGAGCAGTTCTTC. Protein product: CASRGTSGTQSYNEQFF.

About this clonotype itself: An end of the junction does not agree with germline; a read error may underlie this. The CDR3: CASSQGGVNRALHF. For the CDR3, the DNA is TGTGCCAGCAGCCAAGGGGGTGTTAATAGGGCCCTCCACTTT. This chain connects TRBV4-1 to TRBJ1-6; tentatively, D is TRBD1 (6 bases). Germline CDR1 and CDR2: MGHRA and YSYEKL. The CDR3 is made up of 14 amino acids.

The gene calls are TRBV19 and TRBJ2-1; D is unresolved. The V gene's germline CDR1 is LNHDA and CDR2 SQIVND (reference sequence). The ends were cut back, 3 bases at V and 4 bases at J, with 7 bases in the middle. The CDR3 is 13 amino acids. The CDR3 DNA follows: TGTGCCAGTAGTATGGATGATTACAATGAGCAGTTCTTC. Protein product: CASSMDDYNEQFF. The entire variable domain, with the rest obtained from reference TRBV19 and TRBJ2-1, is as follows: DGGITQSPKYLFRKEGQNVTLSCEQNLNHDAMYWYRQDPGQGLRLIYYSQIVNDFQKGDIAEGYSVSREKKESFPLTVTSAQKNPTAFYLCASSMDDYNEQFFGPGTRLTVL.

This clonotype was seen ten or more times. The gene calls are TRBV20-1 and TRBJ2-4; the D is unclear. Trimming shortened V by 1 base and J by 9 bases, and 16 bases separated the two germline ends. Germline CDR1 is DFQATT and CDR2 is SNEGSKA (reference sequence). The CDR3 is 14 amino acids. The CDR3 is CSARAQTLRGIQYF. The DNA for the CDR3 is TGCAGTGCTAGAGCTCAGACCCTCAGAGGCATTCAGTACTTC.

The table lists this clonotype with a count of one. The chain employs TRBV20-1 and TRBJ2-7; 12 bases are shared with TRBD2. The J segment lost 4 bases and the V segment lost 3 bases, leaving 7 bases of the junction unmatched. Germline CDR1 is DFQATT and CDR2 is SNEGSKA (reference sequence). CDR3 length: 15 amino acids. CDR3 DNA: TGCAGTGCTAGTGGGACTAGCGGGCAGAAATACGAGCAGTACTTC. Translating gives CSASGTSGQKYEQYF.

This clonotype appeared many times. V gene TRBV13 combines with J gene TRBJ2-7; no clear D. This CDR3 spans 13 amino acids. V dropped 5 bases and J dropped 3 bases, with 11 bases sitting between them. Germline CDR1 reads PRHDT; CDR2 reads FYEKMQ (reference sequence). The CDR3 sequence is CASSLRTFYEQYF. The CDR3 nucleotides read TGTGCCAGCAGCCTAAGGACCTTCTACGAGCAGTACTTC.

Ten or more counts support this clonotype. The CDR3 protein is CSAPTTSGSYEQYF. The CDR3 DNA is TGCAGTGCGCCGACCACTAGCGGTAGCTACGAGCAGTACTTC. V and J are TRBV20-1 and TRBJ2-7; the match to TRBD2 covers 8 bases. Germline lookup yields CDR1 DFQATT and CDR2 SNEGSKA (reference sequence). CDR3 length: 14 amino acids. V lost 6 bases, J lost 3 bases, and 10 bases stayed unmatched.

This clonotype has at least ten counts. The gene calls are TRBV28 and TRBJ2-1, with D unclear. The length of the CDR3 is 12 residues. With 3 bases removed from V and 9 bases from J, the gap between germline ends came to 9 bases. Germline V gives CDR1 MDHEN, CDR2 SYDVKM. The CDR3 sequence: CASSFRSAEQFF. CDR3 in DNA: TGTGCCAGCAGTTTTCGGTCGGCTGAGCAGTTCTTC. The entire variable domain, with the rest obtained from reference TRBV28 and TRBJ2-1, is as follows: DVKVTQSSRYLVKRTGEKVFLECVQDMDHENMFWYRQDPGLGLRLIYFSYDVKMKEKGDIPEGYSVSREKKERFSLILESASTNQTSMYLCASSFRSAEQFFGPGTRLTVL.

To note about this clonotype: A much larger clone is a single base away; this may be a read error. The J gene is TRBJ2-1, the V gene TRBV24-1; the D gene could be TRBD1 or TRBD2 (5 bases each). The CDR3 loop spans 18 amino acids. Germline CDR1 and CDR2: KGHDR and SFDVKD. The V and J ends lost 5 bases and 2 bases respectively, with 21 bases between them. The CDR3 DNA follows: TGTGCCACCAGTGGCTCCTTGGGGGAACGCCATACCTACAATGAGCAGTTCTTC. This gives the protein CATSGSLGERHTYNEQFF.

A few counts support this clonotype. The chain combines TRBV6-1 with TRBJ2-4; the D call may be TRBD1 or TRBD2 (7 bases each). V lost 5 bases to trimming and J lost 3 bases, with 17 bases between them. CDR3 length: 16 amino acids. Looked up from germline, CDR1 is MNHNS and CDR2 is SASEGT. The DNA for the CDR3 is TGTGCCAGCAGTTATACAGGGGAGGGTGGCAAAAACATTCAGTACTTC. Amino acids: CASSYTGEGGKNIQYF.

There are a few counts of this clonotype. V usage is TRBV5-4 and J usage is TRBJ2-1; 10 bases map to TRBD2. The CDR3 sequence is 16 residues long. CDR1 and CDR2 from the germline V gene are SGHNT and YYREEE (reference sequence). With 4 bases clipped from V and 5 bases from J, the junction kept 9 bases outside the gene matches. This chain's CDR3 is CASSLPLAGMNNEQFF. In DNA form, the CDR3 reads TGTGCCAGCAGCCTGCCACTAGCGGGGATGAACAATGAGCAGTTCTTC. The variable domain in full, with the rest retrieved from reference TRBV5-4 and TRBJ2-1, is ETGVTQSPTHLIKTRGQQVTLRCSSQSGHNTVSWYQQALGQGPQFIFQYYREEENGRGNFPPRFSGLQFPNYSSELNVNALELDDSALYLCASSLPLAGMNNEQFFGPGTRLTVL.

In this sample, this clonotype turned up many times. The rearrangement joins TRBV29-1 to TRBJ1-2; possibly TRBD1 for D (5 bases). The V end lost 7 bases, the J end lost 1 base, and 7 bases lay between the germline ends. This CDR3 is built from 11 residues. Germline V gene lookup returns CDR1 SQVTM and CDR2 ANQGSEA. The CDR3 bases are TGCAGCGCACAGGTTAACTATGGCTACACCTTC. Its translation: CSAQVNYGYTF. Looking up the rest from reference TRBV29-1 and TRBJ1-2 gives the full variable domain: SAVISQKPSRDICQRGTSLTIQCQVDSQVTMMFWYRQQPGQSLTLIATANQGSEATYESGFVIDKFPISRPNLTFSTLTVSNMSPEDSSIYLCSAQVNYGYTFGSGTRLTVV.

Many counts were recorded for this clonotype. The chain combines TRBV29-1 with TRBJ2-7; D unresolved. Germline CDR1 reads SQVTM; CDR2 reads ANQGSEA. The V and J ends lost 0 bases and 9 bases respectively, with 12 bases between them. CDR3 length equals 12 residues. The CDR3 sequence: CSVEDPGGGQYF. DNA for the CDR3: TGCAGCGTTGAAGATCCCGGTGGCGGGCAGTACTTC.